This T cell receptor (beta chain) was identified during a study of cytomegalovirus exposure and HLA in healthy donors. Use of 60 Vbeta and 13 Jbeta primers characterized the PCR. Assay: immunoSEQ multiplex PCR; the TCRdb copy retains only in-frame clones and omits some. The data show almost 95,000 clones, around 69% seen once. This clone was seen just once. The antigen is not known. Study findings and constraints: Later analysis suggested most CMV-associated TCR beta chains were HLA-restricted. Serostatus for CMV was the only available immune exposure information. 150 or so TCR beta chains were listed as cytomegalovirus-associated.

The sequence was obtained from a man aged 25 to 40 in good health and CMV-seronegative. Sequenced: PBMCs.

This CDR3 reads CASSQDRSSYEQYF. The CDR3 nucleotides are TGCGCCAGCAGCCAAGATAGAAGCTCGTACGAGCAGTACTTC. The chain links TRBV4-3 to TRBJ2-7; D unclear. Trimming cost V 0 bases and J 4 bases, with 10 bases left between them. Germline CDR1 LGHNA, CDR2 YSLEER. The length of the CDR3 is 14 residues.